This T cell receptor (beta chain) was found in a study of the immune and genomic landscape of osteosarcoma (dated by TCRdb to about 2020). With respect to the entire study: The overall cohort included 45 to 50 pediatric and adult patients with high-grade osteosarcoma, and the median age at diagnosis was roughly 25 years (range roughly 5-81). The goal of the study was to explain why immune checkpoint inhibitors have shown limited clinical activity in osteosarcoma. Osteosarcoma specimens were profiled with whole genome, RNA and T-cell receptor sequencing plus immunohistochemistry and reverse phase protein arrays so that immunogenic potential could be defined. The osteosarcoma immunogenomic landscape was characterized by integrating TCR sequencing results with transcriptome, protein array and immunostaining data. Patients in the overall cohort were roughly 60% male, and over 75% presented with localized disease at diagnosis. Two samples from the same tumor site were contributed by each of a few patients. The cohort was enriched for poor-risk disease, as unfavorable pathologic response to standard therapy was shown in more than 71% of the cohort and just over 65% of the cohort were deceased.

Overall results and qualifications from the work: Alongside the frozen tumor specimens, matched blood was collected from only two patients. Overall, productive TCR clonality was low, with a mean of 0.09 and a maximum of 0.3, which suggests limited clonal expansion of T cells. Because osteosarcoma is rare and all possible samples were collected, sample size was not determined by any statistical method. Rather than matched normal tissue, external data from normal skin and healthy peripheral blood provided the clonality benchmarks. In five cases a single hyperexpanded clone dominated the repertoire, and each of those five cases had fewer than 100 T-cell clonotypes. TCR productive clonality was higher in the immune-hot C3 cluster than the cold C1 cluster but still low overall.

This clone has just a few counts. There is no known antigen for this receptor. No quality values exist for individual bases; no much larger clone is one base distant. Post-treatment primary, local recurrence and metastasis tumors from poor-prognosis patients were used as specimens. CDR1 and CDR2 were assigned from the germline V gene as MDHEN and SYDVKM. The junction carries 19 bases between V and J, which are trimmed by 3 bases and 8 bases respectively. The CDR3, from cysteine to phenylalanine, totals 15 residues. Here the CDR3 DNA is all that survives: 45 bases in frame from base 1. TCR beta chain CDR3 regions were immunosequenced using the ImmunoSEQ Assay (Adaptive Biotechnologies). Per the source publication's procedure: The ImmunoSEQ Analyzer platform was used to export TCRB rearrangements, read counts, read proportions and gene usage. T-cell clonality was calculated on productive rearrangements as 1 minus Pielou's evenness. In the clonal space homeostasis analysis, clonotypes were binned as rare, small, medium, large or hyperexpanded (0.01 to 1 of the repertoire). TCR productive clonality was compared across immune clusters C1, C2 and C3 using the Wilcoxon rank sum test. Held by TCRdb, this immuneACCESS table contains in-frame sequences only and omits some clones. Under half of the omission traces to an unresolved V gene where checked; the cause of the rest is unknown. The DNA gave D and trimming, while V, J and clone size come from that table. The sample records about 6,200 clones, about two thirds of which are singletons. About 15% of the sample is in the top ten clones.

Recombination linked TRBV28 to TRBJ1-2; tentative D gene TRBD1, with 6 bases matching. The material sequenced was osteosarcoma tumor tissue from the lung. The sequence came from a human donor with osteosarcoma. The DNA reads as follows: TGTGCCAGCAGTTTCCGACAGGTCGGGAATCAGGGCTACACCTTC. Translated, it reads CASSFRQVGNQGYTF.